The 25 T cell receptor beta chains given below trace back to one sample, sequenced in a study of shared clonotypes between healthy human individuals. Generated by immunoSEQ multiplex PCR, the TCRdb table keeps only in-frame clones and is missing some. The sample carries 900,000 to 1,200,000 clones, about four fifths recorded once. Material: memory CD4+ T cells from PBMCs. Subset specified: CD45RA-negative fraction. The receptor set was obtained from a man younger than 35 in good health. Some clones in this sample may be carry-over from other donors' samples.

V usage is TRBV7-9 and J usage is TRBJ2-5, with D possibly matching TRBD1 (5 bases). Looked up from germline, CDR1 is SEHNR and CDR2 is FQNEAQ (reference sequence). This CDR3 is 14 amino acids long. V lost 3 bases and J lost 1, with 9 bases in between. CDR3 protein: CASSLRQTQETQYF. The CDR3 nucleotides read TGTGCCAGCAGCTTGAGACAGACCCAAGAGACCCAGTACTTC.

About this clone: A much larger clone lies one base from this, so it may be a read error. This chain uses TRBV5-1 with TRBJ1-5; D gene uncertain. The length of the CDR3 is 14 residues. Germline-derived CDR1 and CDR2 are SGHRS and YFSETQ. V lost 1 base, J lost 4 bases, and 9 bases lay in between. The CDR3 sequence: CASSLNSGNQPQHF. CDR3 sequence (DNA): TGCGCCAGCAGCTTGAACTCCGGGAATCAGCCCCAGCATTTT.

The chain has TRBV10-2 and TRBJ2-7, with 10 nucleotides matching TRBD2. In germline, CDR1 is WSHSY, CDR2 SAAADI. The CDR3 spans 14 residues. The V segment lost 7 bases and the J segment 2 bases; nucleotides outside the gene matches: 5. CDR3 sequence (DNA): TGCGCCAGCAAAAGGACTAGCGGAGCCTACGAGCAGTACTTC. Translated, it gives CASKRTSGAYEQYF.

This chain joins TRBV27 and TRBJ1-3; TRBD1 might be the D (5 bases). Germline lookup yields CDR1 MNHEY and CDR2 SMNVEV (reference sequence). The CDR3 sequence is 15 residues long. Trimming stripped 3 bases from V and 7 bases from J, with 16 bases between. This CDR3 reads CASSFRGGFGNTIYF. In DNA form, the CDR3 reads TGTGCCAGCAGTTTTAGGGGAGGGTTCGGGAACACCATATATTTT.

V gene TRBV5-1 combines with J gene TRBJ2-1, with TRBD2 matching over 12 bases. V was clipped by 0 bases and J by 8 bases; unmatched bases: 9. The CDR3 totals 17 residues. Looked up from germline, CDR1 is SGHRS and CDR2 is YFSETQ. The CDR3 spells CASSLAPRTSGTYEQFF. In nucleotides, the CDR3 is TGCGCCAGCAGCTTGGCCCCCCGGACTAGCGGGACTTATGAGCAGTTCTTC. The full variable domain, rest sourced from reference TRBV5-1 and TRBJ2-1, is KAGVTQTPRYLIKTRGQQVTLSCSPISGHRSVSWYQQTPGQGLQFLFEYFSETQRNKGNFPGRFSGRQFSNSRSEMNVSTLELGDSALYLCASSLAPRTSGTYEQFFGPGTRLTVL.

The chain is built from TRBV28 and TRBJ2-2; D remains ambiguous. This CDR3 has 15 residues. Per germline, CDR1 MDHEN and CDR2 SYDVKM. Deletions cut 8 bases from V and 0 bases from J, with 13 bases between. The CDR3: CASRPVNANTGELFF. The CDR3 nucleotides are TGTGCCAGCCGCCCGGTTAACGCGAACACCGGGGAGCTGTTTTTT.

The chain combines TRBV25-1 with TRBJ2-1; D perhaps matches TRBD1 (6 bases). Germline CDR1 MGHDK, CDR2 SYGVNS. The length of the CDR3 is 15 residues. V shed 3 bases and J shed 2 bases, with 11 bases lying between them. CDR3 DNA: TGTGCCAGCAGTGACCGAGAGGGGGCCTACAATGAGCAGTTCTTC. It translates to CASSDREGAYNEQFF.

The chain has TRBV10-2 and TRBJ2-2, with TRBD2 matching 11 bases. The length of the CDR3 is 16 residues. Losses at the gene ends were 3 bases for V and 5 bases for J; bases not matched to a gene: 5. Per germline, CDR1 WSHSY and CDR2 SAAADI. The CDR3 nucleotides are TGCGCCAGCAGTGAAATGAGGACTAGCGGGACCGGGGAGCTGTTTTTT. Protein: CASSEMRTSGTGELFF.

The chain links TRBV5-8 to TRBJ2-3; perhaps D is TRBD1 or TRBD2 (5 bases each). The CDR3 covers 14 residues. Looked up from germline, CDR1 is SGHTS and CDR2 is YDEGEE. Trimming pared 4 bases from V and 3 bases from J, leaving 12 bases between. The CDR3 DNA reads as TGTGCCAGCAGCCAAGCTTGGGGGACAGATACGCAGTATTTT. Translating gives CASSQAWGTDTQYF.

This rearrangement joins TRBV5-6 to TRBJ1-2, with D possibly being TRBD1 (6 bases). The CDR3 covers 15 residues. Germline V gene sequence: CDR1 SGHDT, CDR2 YYEEEE. Trimming took off 6 bases at V and 6 bases at J, with 21 bases between the two ends. CDR3 loop: CASTLPGQGRDGYTF. In nucleotides, the CDR3 is TGTGCCAGCACCCTCCCGGGCCAGGGGAGGGATGGCTACACCTTC.

V gene TRBV2 combines with J gene TRBJ1-1; D ambiguous. V lost 6 bases, J lost 7 bases, and 12 bases lay in between. CDR3 size: 12 residues. Per germline, CDR1 SNHLY and CDR2 FYNNEI. CDR3 DNA sequence: TGTGCCAGCAGCCTTGACTCGGGTGAAGCTTTCTTT. Residues: CASSLDSGEAFF.

This chain joins TRBV9 and TRBJ1-5, with 7 bases matching TRBD1. V trimming: 4 bases; J trimming: 0 bases; junction bases outside the gene matches: 4. The CDR3 runs to 15 residues. CDR1 is SGDLS, CDR2 YYNGEE, per germline. The CDR3 here is CASSPRGGSNQPQHF. CDR3 in DNA: TGTGCCAGCAGCCCCAGGGGGGGTAGCAATCAGCCCCAGCATTTT.

The chain carries TRBV5-4 and TRBJ2-5, with a possible D match to TRBD1 (5 bases). The end of the DNA fits TRBJ2-7 better, so the J call may be wrong. Germline CDR1 SGHNT, CDR2 YYREEE (reference sequence). The CDR3 length is 14 residues. In DNA form, the CDR3 reads TGTGCCAGCAGCTTGGGGGCAGGGCCCTACGAGCAGTACTTC. It translates to CASSLGAGPYEQYF.

Regarding this clone: The CDR3 carries no conserved terminal phenylalanine or tryptophan, so it likely arises from a read error. The V gene is TRBV29-1, the J gene TRBJ1-1, with TRBD1 as a possible D gene (5 bases). There are 12 residues in the CDR3. Germline V gene data show CDR1 as SQVTM and CDR2 as ANQGSEA. V was pared by 6 bases and J by 2 bases, with 10 bases between. CDR3: CSVGDSNTEAFL. The DNA for the CDR3 is TGCAGCGTCGGTGACAGTAACACTGAAGCTTTCCTT.

The chain uses TRBV11-2 and TRBJ2-2; 8 bases fit TRBD2. This CDR3 spans 17 amino acids. Germline CDR1 SGHAT, CDR2 FQNNGV. V was pared by 5 bases and J by 1 base, with 9 bases of the junction left unmatched. CDR3 in DNA: TGTGCCAGCAGCCGTTGGCCGGGACTAGGGAACACCGGGGAGCTGTTTTTT. This encodes CASSRWPGLGNTGELFF.

V usage is TRBV27 and J usage is TRBJ1-1; no definite D call. V was cut by 3 bases and J by 0 bases, with 11 bases left in between. The CDR3 contains 15 residues. The germline V gene has CDR1 MNHEY and CDR2 SMNVEV (reference sequence). CDR3 in DNA: TGTGCCAGCAGTTTGAGCTCGACGGTGAACACTGAAGCTTTCTTT. This translates into CASSLSSTVNTEAFF.

The CDR3 region is CASSRKVLGQGRVETQYF. The CDR3 DNA reads as TGTGCCAGCAGCCGTAAAGTTTTGGGGCAGGGGAGGGTAGAGACCCAGTACTTC. This chain links TRBV5-4 with TRBJ2-5, with TRBD2 as a possible D gene (7 bases). Trimming took 4 bases from V and 4 from J, leaving 26 bases between them. Germline CDR1 SGHNT, CDR2 YYREEE (reference sequence). This CDR3 has 18 amino acids.

This chain links TRBV2 with TRBJ1-3; 7 bases line up with TRBD1. Germline V gene data show CDR1 as SNHLY and CDR2 as FYNNEI. The CDR3 is 14 amino acids. V lost 5 bases to trimming and J lost 4 bases; unmatched junction nucleotides: 5. The DNA of the CDR3 is TGTGCCAGCAGTATAACAGGGGAGGGAAACACCATATATTTT. It encodes CASSITGEGNTIYF. Full variable domain (remainder filled in from reference TRBV2 and TRBJ1-3): EPEVTQTPSHQVTQMGQEVILRCVPISNHLYFYWYRQILGQKVEFLVSFYNNEISEKSEIFDDQFSVERPDGSNFTLKIRSTKLEDSAMYFCASSITGEGNTIYFGEGSWLTVV.

V is TRBV7-9 and J is TRBJ2-1; 7 nucleotides match TRBD2. CDR1 SEHNR and CDR2 FQNEAQ come from the germline V gene (reference sequence). V dropped 0 bases and J dropped 12; count of bases not matched to a gene: 8. CDR3 size: 14 residues. The CDR3, as DNA: TGTGCCAGCAGCTTAGCGACTAGCAGAGTGGGGCAGTTCTTC. This encodes CASSLATSRVGQFF.

The table lists this clone with a few counts. The chain carries TRBV27 and TRBJ1-2; no firm D call. Germline V gene lookup returns CDR1 MNHEY and CDR2 SMNVEV (reference sequence). The CDR3 runs 15 residues. V lost 5 bases, J lost 4 bases, and 17 bases lay in between. CDR3 coding DNA: TGTGCCAGCAGTCCACGCGGTCGAGATATCTATGGCTACACCTTC. Translating gives CASSPRGRDIYGYTF.

The rearrangement links TRBV4-1 to TRBJ2-7; possibly TRBD2 for D (6 bases). V was shortened by 7 bases and J by 3 bases, with 13 bases between the two germline ends. Germline V CDR1 and CDR2: MGHRA, YSYEKL. The length of the CDR3 is 13 residues. CDR3 sequence reads: CASKAVGGYEQYF. CDR3 DNA sequence: TGCGCCAGCAAAGCGGTCGGGGGCTACGAGCAGTACTTC.

The CDR3 DNA sequence: TGTGCCAGCAGCTTAGGACTAGCGGGGTACGAGCAGTACTTC. It codes for CASSLGLAGYEQYF. The rearrangement joins TRBV7-8 to TRBJ2-7; 11 bases agree with TRBD2. Losses at the gene ends were 1 base for V and 4 bases for J; bases not matched to a gene: 0. Germline CDR1 and CDR2: SGHVS and FQNEAQ. This CDR3 has 14 amino acids. Full variable domain (outside the CDR3, taken from reference TRBV7-8 and TRBJ2-7): GAGVSQSPRYKVAKRGQDVALRCDPISGHVSLFWYQQALGQGPEFLTYFQNEAQLDKSGLPSDRFFAERPEGSVSTLKIQRTQQEDSAVYLCASSLGLAGYEQYFGPGTRLTVT.

The count of this clone is one. This chain links TRBV5-5 with TRBJ1-1; D uncertain. CDR3 size: 14 residues. CDR1 and CDR2 from the germline V gene are SGHKS and YYEKEE (reference sequence). Trimming removed 4 bases at V and 3 bases at J, with 13 bases between. The CDR3 DNA follows: TGTGCCAGCAGCGTACGAGAGGGCGACACTGAAGCTTTCTTT. Its protein product is CASSVREGDTEAFF.

J is TRBJ2-4 and V is TRBV28; 8 nucleotides line up with TRBD2. CDR1 is MDHEN, CDR2 SYDVKM, per germline. The CDR3 has 18 amino acids. After removal of 5 bases from V and 1 base from J, the junction contained 13 bases not matched to a gene. CDR3 region: CASSPASRAGVAKNIQYF. The CDR3 nucleotides are TGTGCCAGCAGTCCCGCTTCCCGAGCGGGAGTGGCCAAAAACATTCAGTACTTC.

In regard to this clone: In the same sample, other DNA sequences code for this CDR3. CDR3 amino acids: CASSPGHYEQYF. In nucleotides, the CDR3 is TGTGCCAGCAGCCCGGGGCACTACGAGCAGTACTTC. V and J are TRBV6-6 and TRBJ2-7; TRBD1 or TRBD2 may be the D gene (5 bases each). The CDR3 sequence is 12 residues long. The V gene lost 6 bases and the J gene lost 3 bases, with 9 bases spanning the gap. The V gene's germline CDR1 is MNHNY and CDR2 SVGAGI (reference sequence).